The present TCR beta chain was sequenced within a study of radiotherapy plus CTLA-4 blockade in lung cancer. CDR3 size: 15 residues. Germline V gene lookup returns CDR1 SGHRS and CDR2 YFSETQ. Assay used: immunoSEQ multiplex PCR; TCRdb lists only in-frame clones, some missing. The profile covers about 49,000 clones, with about 72% appearing a single time and over 8.5% taken by the ten largest. Comments on this clone: A junction boundary mismatches the germline segment, possibly from a read error.

The sequence was collected from a human donor with non-small cell lung cancer who had stable disease on radiotherapy plus ipilimumab. The sequencing used peripheral blood, collected from a patient treated with radiotherapy plus ipilimumab. The chain is built from TRBV5-1 and TRBJ2-7; the D gene could be TRBD1 or TRBD2 (5 bases each). The CDR3 DNA reads as TGTGCCAGCAGCTTGGAACAGGTCCCCCGAGGGGAACAGTACTTC. It is translated as CASSLEQVPRGEQYF. Filled out from reference TRBV5-1 and TRBJ2-7, the complete variable domain reads KAGVTQTPRYLIKTRGQQVTLSCSPISGHRSVSWYQQTPGQGLQFLFEYFSETQRNKGNFPGRFSGRQFSNSRSEMNVSTLELGDSALYLCASSLEQVPRGEQYFGPGTRLTVT.